The rows below give T cell receptor beta chains drawn from one sample of a study of early T cells in non-severe SARS-CoV-2 infection. TCRdb passed the 5' RACE reads through MiXCR, listing each CDR3 protein once. Among about 90,000 distinct CDR3 sequences listed, 12% were seen once. The sample consisted of whole blood, taken at baseline. Receptors originate from an adult who was a healthcare worker with PCR-confirmed SARS-CoV-2 infection or an uninfected control (not recorded which). Each CDR3 is given without its conserved first and last residue. Fields, in order: V gene, clone size, CDR3 protein. Clone size is shown for a subset of rows, as once, few, many or a class of expanded clone.

v_gene: TRBV11-2; abundance: many; CDR3aa: ASSPRGLPTDTQY
v_gene: TRBV7-9; abundance: many; CDR3aa: ASSLPDLGVGETQY
v_gene: TRBV12-3/TRBV12-4; abundance: .; CDR3aa: ASSLWTGAPQETQY
v_gene: TRBV7-9; abundance: .; CDR3aa: ASSPGRPSYEQY
v_gene: TRBV10-3; abundance: .; CDR3aa: AISDRVSYGYT
v_gene: TRBV5-5; abundance: .; CDR3aa: ASSLIEVTGELF
v_gene: TRBV20-1; abundance: many; CDR3aa: SARGGGSNQPQH
v_gene: TRBV18; abundance: many; CDR3aa: ASSPPARGHEQY
v_gene: TRBV30; abundance: few; CDR3aa: AWSVLGQIYEQY
v_gene: TRBV12-3/TRBV12-4; abundance: few; CDR3aa: ASSLSGRNTEAF
v_gene: TRBV4-2; abundance: .; CDR3aa: ASSQDGTPSYEQY
v_gene: TRBV27; abundance: .; CDR3aa: ASSQAGFPNYGYT
v_gene: TRBV6-1; abundance: .; CDR3aa: ASSARLDRVQGYT
v_gene: TRBV29-1; abundance: many; CDR3aa: SVEGWRRGEANTEAF